This T cell receptor (beta chain) was recovered during a study of cytomegalovirus exposure and HLA in healthy donors. The V gene's germline CDR1 is SGHVS and CDR2 FQNEAQ. V lost 4 bases and J lost 4, with 7 bases in between. The CDR3 extends over 13 amino acids. Everyone who donated was a healthy bone marrow donor. PCR employed 60 Vbeta and 13 Jbeta primers. Profiling relied on immunoSEQ multiplex PCR, and the TCRdb table lists in-frame clones only, not all of them. The sample carries 120,000 to 150,000 clones, roughly 77% recorded once. Study observations and caveats: Presence/absence analyses assumed roughly uniform sequencing depth across donors, which may not hold. The likely origin of a cluster of highly shared sequence variants was a sequencing artifact.

This clone was picked up a small number of times. Its target is not known. The rearrangement links TRBV7-8 to TRBJ1-4; tentative D call: TRBD1 (5 bases). The sequenced sample was PBMCs. This sequence originates from a man under 40 in good health and CMV-seronegative. The CDR3 coding sequence is TGTGCCAGCAGCTGGGGGGGTAATGAAAAACTGTTTTTT. Amino acid sequence: CASSWGGNEKLFF.